The clone carrying this T cell receptor beta chain came up many times. This sample was taken from a study of T cells in Graves' hyperthyroidism and ophthalmopathy. The study enrolled patients aged 18 to 65 with newly diagnosed hyperthyroidism of under 2 months' duration. Uncontrolled infection, other autoimmune disease, pregnancy and lactation each barred patients from inclusion. Diagnostic decisions used clinical symptoms, serum thyroxine and TRAb, thyroid ultrasound and orbital computed tomography. Using RNA transcripts as the source, TCR beta CDR3 regions were amplified. RT-PCR in the first round (using the HTBI primer set) targeted the TCR CDR3. TCRdb processed the multiplex PCR reads anew with MiXCR; each CDR3 protein has one entry. Here the sample spans about 290,000 distinct CDR3 sequences, less than 15% being singletons. This TCR was recovered from a woman in her twenties or thirties with Graves' hyperthyroidism that later progressed to Graves' ophthalmopathy. The specimen sequenced was blood.

The CDR3 loop reads CASSRPTVVFTGELFF. CDR3 nucleotides: TGTGCCAGCAGCCGACCGACAGTGGTTTTCACCGGGGAGCTGTTTTTT. This chain connects TRBV11-1 to TRBJ2-2, with D possibly being TRBD1 (5 bases). Trimming took off 5 bases at V and 4 bases at J, with 17 bases between the two ends. Per germline, CDR1 SGHAT and CDR2 FQDESV (reference sequence). This CDR3 contains 16 residues.